Presented here are 28 T cell receptor beta chains from one specimen sequenced in a study of blood T cell repertoires in COVID-19. Assay: immunoSEQ multiplex PCR; the TCRdb copy retains only in-frame clones and omits some. This sample has 120,000 or so clones; around 81% occur once, and the top ten carry roughly 10%. Sequencing used peripheral blood. These TCRs come from a man aged 55 to 69 with acute or convalescent COVID-19.

This chain joins TRBV5-1 and TRBJ1-4; the match to TRBD1 covers 7 bases. Trimming cost V 3 bases and J 1 base; bases outside gene matches: 9. Germline-derived CDR1 and CDR2 are SGHRS and YFSETQ. The CDR3 has 17 residues. The CDR3 DNA reads TGCGCCAGCAGCTCGAACAGGGGAGACGGAACTAATGAAAAACTGTTTTTT. Protein: CASSSNRGDGTNEKLFF.

In its sample, this clone was seen a few times. The V and J genes are TRBV18 and TRBJ1-1; TRBD1 might be the D (6 bases). There are 17 residues in the CDR3. CDR1 KGHSH and CDR2 LQKENI come from the germline V gene. Trimming took off 3 bases at V and 1 base at J, with 18 bases between the two ends. The CDR3 protein is CASSPSKSDRPNTEAFF. CDR3 bases: TGTGCCAGCTCACCCTCTAAAAGCGACAGGCCGAACACTGAAGCTTTCTTT.

This clone was counted only a few times. The V and J genes are TRBV28 and TRBJ1-4; TRBD1 aligns across 8 bases. V gave up 5 bases and J gave up 4 bases; unmatched junction bases: 15. CDR1 MDHEN and CDR2 SYDVKM come from the germline V gene. The CDR3 has 18 residues. CDR3 nucleotides: TGTGCCAGCAGTACACTGTGGGACAGGCACCACGTTAATGAAAAACTGTTTTTT. It codes for CASSTLWDRHHVNEKLFF.

The chain is built from TRBV6-2 or TRBV6-3 and TRBJ2-7; a weak D match, TRBD2 (5 bases). Germline V lookup: CDR1 MNHEY, CDR2 SVGEGT. The ends were cut back, 3 bases at V and 3 bases at J, with 9 bases in the middle. The CDR3 is made up of 13 amino acids. DNA of the CDR3: TGTGCCAGCAGTTATTCCCGGGGCTACGAGCAGTACTTC. Amino acid sequence: CASSYSRGYEQYF.

The CDR3 region is CASSIEAGDAFGAEAFF. For the CDR3, the DNA is TGTGCCAGTAGTATCGAGGCAGGGGATGCCTTTGGAGCTGAAGCTTTCTTT. The chain joins TRBV19 to TRBJ1-1, with D possibly TRBD1 on 6 matching bases. The ends were cut back, 3 bases at V and 6 bases at J, with 23 bases in the middle. Germline lookup yields CDR1 LNHDA and CDR2 SQIVND (reference sequence). This CDR3 has 17 amino acids.

This rearrangement joins TRBV5-1 to TRBJ1-6; maybe TRBD1 (6 bases). CDR1 and CDR2 from the germline V gene are SGHRS and YFSETQ. V was pared by 0 bases and J by 6 bases, with 25 bases between. The CDR3 consists of 20 residues. The CDR3 DNA is TGCGCCAGCAGCTTGGTTCTGTCGAGTCAGGGGAAAGGCGGTAATTCACCCCTCCACTTT. It specifies CASSLVLSSQGKGGNSPLHF.

The J gene is TRBJ1-5, the V gene TRBV30; D is undetermined. Germline V gene lookup returns CDR1 GTSNPN and CDR2 SVGIG (reference sequence). The CDR3 is made up of 14 amino acids. Trimming left V 0 bases short and J 1 base short, with 7 bases between. The CDR3 sequence is CAWSVEGSNQPQHF. As DNA, the CDR3 is TGTGCCTGGAGTGTAGAGGGAAGCAATCAGCCCCAGCATTTT. Variable domain in full (rest from reference TRBV30 and TRBJ1-5): SQTIHQWPATLVQPVGSPLSLECTVEGTSNPNLYWYRQAAGRGLQLLFYSVGIGQISSEVPQNLSASRPQDRQFILSSKKLLLSDSGFYLCAWSVEGSNQPQHFGDGTRLSIL.

This chain connects TRBV5-1 to TRBJ2-7; 7 nucleotides align to TRBD1. The CDR3 runs to 14 residues. Looked up from germline, CDR1 is SGHRS and CDR2 is YFSETQ. The V gene end was trimmed by 7 bases and the J gene end by 7 bases; junction bases not matched to a gene: 14. The CDR3 here is CASSYDRVKREQYF. The CDR3 DNA reads as TGCGCCAGCTCCTATGACAGGGTGAAGAGGGAGCAGTACTTC.

The chain employs TRBV28 and TRBJ1-6; D gene ambiguous. Germline CDR1 and CDR2: MDHEN and SYDVKM. This CDR3 is built from 15 residues. V was trimmed by 8 bases and J by 0 bases, leaving 11 bases between them. The CDR3 region is CASRVLSSYNSPLHF. The CDR3 DNA reads as TGTGCCAGCCGGGTGCTTAGCTCCTATAATTCACCCCTCCACTTT.

The chain joins TRBV29-1 to TRBJ1-3; D is possibly TRBD1 (6 bases). The CDR3 length is 14 residues. The ends were cut back, 3 bases at V and 0 bases at J, with 9 bases in the middle. Germline assignment: CDR1 SQVTM and CDR2 ANQGSEA. Written as DNA, the CDR3 is TGCAGCGTTGATACAGGGACCTCTGGAAACACCATATATTTT. It specifies CSVDTGTSGNTIYF.

The gene calls are TRBV19 and TRBJ2-7, with TRBD2 matching over 13 bases. Per germline, CDR1 LNHDA and CDR2 SQIVND (reference sequence). V gave up 4 bases and J gave up 2 bases; unmatched junction bases: 2. This CDR3 is built from 15 residues. The CDR3 is CASSTGLAGAYEQYF. In nucleotides, the CDR3 is TGTGCCAGTAGTACCGGACTAGCGGGGGCCTACGAGCAGTACTTC.

The chain links TRBV7-3 to TRBJ2-1; 10 nucleotides align to TRBD2. CDR3 length equals 15 residues. CDR1 SGHTA and CDR2 FQGTGA come from the germline V gene. V shed 3 bases, J shed 2 bases, and the junction held 1 base outside the gene matches. The CDR3 sequence: CASSFSGGTYNEQFF. The CDR3 bases are TGTGCCAGCAGCTTTAGCGGGGGGACCTACAATGAGCAGTTCTTC.

V gene TRBV5-1 combines with J gene TRBJ1-3, with D hard to call. With 2 bases removed from V and 3 bases from J, the gap between germline ends came to 6 bases. The germline gives CDR1 SGHRS, CDR2 YFSETQ. CDR3 length: 13 amino acids. As DNA, the CDR3 is TGCGCCAGCAGCTTCGAGGTTGGAAACACCATATATTTT. Amino acid sequence: CASSFEVGNTIYF.

The chain carries TRBV10-1 and TRBJ1-2; D is unclear. V shed 5 bases and J shed 4 bases, with 8 bases lying between them. The germline CDR1 and CDR2 sequences are WNHNN and SYGVQD (reference sequence). This CDR3 spans 12 amino acids. In DNA form, the CDR3 reads TGCGCCAGCAGTAGCCTTTCCTATGGCTACACCTTC. Encoded protein: CASSSLSYGYTF.

The sample holds one count of this clone. The J gene is TRBJ2-2, the V gene TRBV19, with TRBD1 identical over 10 bases. Germline V gene sequence: CDR1 LNHDA, CDR2 SQIVND (reference sequence). The CDR3 length is 14 residues. V shed 9 bases and J 5 bases; nucleotides not matched to a gene: 6. The CDR3 DNA is TGTGCCAGCTCGGACAGGGGGAGGACCGGGGAGCTGTTTTTT. Translation: CASSDRGRTGELFF. Using reference TRBV19 and TRBJ2-2 for the parts outside the CDR3, the full variable domain is DGGITQSPKYLFRKEGQNVTLSCEQNLNHDAMYWYRQDPGQGLRLIYYSQIVNDFQKGDIAEGYSVSREKKESFPLTVTSAQKNPTAFYLCASSDRGRTGELFFGEGSRLTVL.

The chain is built from TRBV28 and TRBJ2-6; D might be TRBD2 (7 bases). This CDR3 spans 18 amino acids. Between the trimmed V and J ends, which lost 5 bases and 1 base, there was a span of 18 bases. Germline V CDR1 and CDR2: MDHEN, SYDVKM. The CDR3 protein is CASSPRGGGVSGANVLTF. The CDR3 nucleotides are TGTGCCAGCAGTCCTCGAGGGGGAGGGGTTTCTGGGGCCAACGTCCTGACTTTC.

The chain is built from TRBV2 and TRBJ1-6, with D unclear. V was clipped by 4 bases and J by 9 bases, with 13 bases between them. The CDR3 totals 14 residues. Germline assignment: CDR1 SNHLY and CDR2 FYNNEI. The CDR3 here is CASSGGGPGSPLHF. In DNA, the CDR3 is TGTGCCAGCAGTGGGGGAGGGCCCGGTTCACCCCTCCACTTT.

The chain uses TRBV7-9 and TRBJ1-2; possibly TRBD1 for D (5 bases). The CDR3 loop spans 14 amino acids. The V gene lost 2 bases and the J gene lost 2 bases, with 9 bases spanning the gap. Looked up from germline, CDR1 is SEHNR and CDR2 is FQNEAQ (reference sequence). The CDR3 region is CASSLKGLNYGYTF. The CDR3 DNA is TGTGCCAGCAGCTTAAAGGGACTGAACTATGGCTACACCTTC.

CDR3 residues: CASSLGGNSNQPQHF. CDR3 in DNA: TGTGCCAGCAGCCTGGGGGGGAATAGCAATCAGCCCCAGCATTTT. The chain carries TRBV28 and TRBJ1-5; a possible D gene is TRBD1 (5 bases). V was trimmed by 6 bases and J by 0 bases, leaving 12 bases between them. The germline gives CDR1 MDHEN, CDR2 SYDVKM. This CDR3 has 15 residues.

The rearrangement joins TRBV20-1 to TRBJ2-3; tentatively, D is TRBD2 (7 bases). The CDR3 consists of 19 residues. The germline V and J ends were trimmed by 3 bases and 3 bases, with 28 bases remaining between them. The V gene's germline CDR1 is DFQATT and CDR2 SNEGSKA (reference sequence). CDR3 sequence: CSASTVRGGSRGRTDTQYF. CDR3 DNA sequence: TGCAGTGCTAGTACGGTCCGCGGCGGGAGCAGGGGTCGAACAGATACGCAGTATTTT.

The V call is TRBV19, the J call TRBJ1-2; 11 nucleotides match TRBD1. V shed 7 bases, J shed 2 bases, and the junction held 12 bases outside the gene matches. CDR3 length equals 17 residues. Germline values: CDR1 LNHDA, CDR2 SQIVND (reference sequence). The CDR3 region has the DNA TGTGCCAGTACCACCGGACTTAGGACAGGGGGCAACTATGGCTACACCTTC. Its protein product is CASTTGLRTGGNYGYTF.

The CDR3 DNA reads TGTGCCAGCAGCTTGACGGCAGGGAATGGTCGGGAGCTGTTTTTT. Protein product: CASSLTAGNGRELFF. The chain is built from TRBV5-4 and TRBJ2-2; D is possibly TRBD1 (5 bases). The V end lost 1 base, the J end lost 9 bases, and 16 bases lay between the germline ends. This CDR3 region has 15 residues. The V gene's germline CDR1 is SGHNT and CDR2 YYREEE (reference sequence). The variable domain in full, completed from reference TRBV5-4 and TRBJ2-2, reads ETGVTQSPTHLIKTRGQQVTLRCSSQSGHNTVSWYQQALGQGPQFIFQYYREEENGRGNFPPRFSGLQFPNYSSELNVNALELDDSALYLCASSLTAGNGRELFFGEGSRLTVL.

V gene TRBV5-1 combines with J gene TRBJ2-6; TRBD1 is a possible D gene (6 bases). The CDR3 has 16 amino acids. V was pared by 3 bases and J by 0 bases, with 10 bases between. The germline V gene encodes CDR1 SGHRS and CDR2 YFSETQ. CDR3 residues: CASSSGQVSGANVLTF. The CDR3 DNA follows: TGCGCCAGCAGCTCGGGACAAGTCTCTGGGGCCAACGTCCTGACTTTC. Looking up the rest from reference TRBV5-1 and TRBJ2-6 gives the full variable domain: KAGVTQTPRYLIKTRGQQVTLSCSPISGHRSVSWYQQTPGQGLQFLFEYFSETQRNKGNFPGRFSGRQFSNSRSEMNVSTLELGDSALYLCASSSGQVSGANVLTFGAGSRLTVL.

The chain links TRBV2 to TRBJ2-2, with a possible D match to TRBD2 (6 bases). Trimming pared 6 bases from V and 2 bases from J, leaving 16 bases between. The CDR3 has 16 residues. Germline V gives CDR1 SNHLY, CDR2 FYNNEI. The DNA of the CDR3 is TGTGCCAGCAGCTGGGCCCGGAGGGGAAACACCGGGGAGCTGTTTTTT. Protein product: CASSWARRGNTGELFF.

This chain uses TRBV6-4 with TRBJ2-2, with TRBD2 identical over 12 bases. The CDR3 is 16 amino acids. With 5 bases clipped from V and 3 bases from J, the junction kept 4 bases outside the gene matches. Germline V CDR1 and CDR2: MRHNA, SNTAGT. DNA for the CDR3: TGTGCCAGCAGTCCTAGCGGGAGGGCCGACACCGGGGAGCTGTTTTTT. It encodes CASSPSGRADTGELFF.

This chain connects TRBV2 to TRBJ2-7; D might be TRBD1 (6 bases). Per the germline V gene, CDR1 is SNHLY and CDR2 is FYNNEI. This CDR3 contains 13 residues. V lost 4 bases and J 7 bases, leaving 14 bases between the germline ends. CDR3 sequence (DNA): TGTGCCAGCAGTGTGGCAGGGGTAGGGGAGCAGTACTTC. This sequence encodes CASSVAGVGEQYF.

The gene calls are TRBV9 and TRBJ1-2; D unresolved. The germline V gene has CDR1 SGDLS and CDR2 YYNGEE. V lost 0 bases and J lost 4, with 10 bases in between. This CDR3 has 14 residues. CDR3: CASSVAAEPYGYTF. The CDR3 coding sequence is TGTGCCAGCAGCGTAGCAGCGGAGCCCTATGGCTACACCTTC.

The gene calls are TRBV10-3 and TRBJ1-1; a weak D match, TRBD1 (6 bases). Trimming took 1 base from V and 1 from J, leaving 10 bases between them. This CDR3 contains 15 residues. CDR1 ENHRY and CDR2 SYGVKD come from the germline V gene. The CDR3 loop reads CAISEFLQGNTEAFF. CDR3 sequence (DNA): TGTGCCATCAGTGAGTTCCTACAGGGGAACACTGAAGCTTTCTTT.